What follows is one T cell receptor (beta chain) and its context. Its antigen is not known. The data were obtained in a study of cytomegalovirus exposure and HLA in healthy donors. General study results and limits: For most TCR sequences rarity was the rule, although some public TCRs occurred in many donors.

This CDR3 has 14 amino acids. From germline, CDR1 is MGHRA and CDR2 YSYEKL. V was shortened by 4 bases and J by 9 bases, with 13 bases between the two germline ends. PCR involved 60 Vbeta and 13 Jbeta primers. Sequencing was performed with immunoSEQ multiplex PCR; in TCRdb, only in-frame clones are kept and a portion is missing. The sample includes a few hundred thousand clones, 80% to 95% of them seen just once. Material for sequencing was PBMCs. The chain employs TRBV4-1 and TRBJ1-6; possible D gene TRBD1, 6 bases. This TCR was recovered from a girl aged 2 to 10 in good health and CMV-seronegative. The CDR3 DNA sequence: TGCGCCAGCAGCCTAACGACAGGCTCTTCACCCCTCCACTTT. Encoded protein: CASSLTTGSSPLHF.